The present TCR beta chain was sequenced within a study of blood T cell repertoires in COVID-19. Generated by immunoSEQ multiplex PCR, the TCRdb table keeps only in-frame clones and is missing some. The profile shows over 150,000 clones, roughly 81% of them singletons. CDR1 and CDR2 from the germline V gene are LNHDA and SQIVND (reference sequence). V lost 6 bases to trimming and J lost 0 bases; unmatched junction nucleotides: 4. This CDR3 comprises 15 residues. The source of this sequence is an older woman with COVID-19, enrolled during active disease. Sequencing was done on a sample of peripheral blood. The chain is built from TRBV19 and TRBJ1-4; TRBD1 matches 7 bases. Written as DNA, the CDR3 is TGTGCCAGTAGACGACAGGGTGCAACTAATGAAAAACTGTTTTTT. Residues: CASRRQGATNEKLFF.